This TCR beta chain emerged from a study of T cells in localized non-small cell lung cancer. Whole-study results and caveats: A single tumor region was sequenced, leaving heterogeneity possible.

In this sample, this clone turned up a few times. Its antigen is currently unknown. Assay: immunoSEQ multiplex PCR; the TCRdb copy retains only in-frame clones and omits some. The table includes approximately 150,000 clones, around 89% detected once. Germline assignment: CDR1 SGDLS and CDR2 YYNGEE. V lost 0 bases, J lost 4 bases, and 7 bases lay in between. There are 14 residues in the CDR3. The V call is TRBV9, the J call TRBJ2-2; D ambiguous. Material: peripheral blood, obtained before any cancer treatment. This TCR derives from a female donor of 60 years or more with stage I lung adenocarcinoma. This CDR3 is CASSVDYGTGELFF. The CDR3 coding sequence is TGTGCCAGCAGCGTAGATTATGGCACCGGGGAGCTGTTTTTT. Supplemented by reference TRBV9 and TRBJ2-2, the full variable domain reads DSGVTQTPKHLITATGQRVTLRCSPRSGDLSVYWYQQSLDQGLQFLIQYYNGEERAKGNILERFSAQQFPDLHSELNLSSLELGDSALYFCASSVDYGTGELFFGEGSRLTVL.